Listed here are 21 T cell receptor beta chains from one sample, sequenced in a study of technical replicates of blood from a handful of donors. TCRdb's copy holds only in-frame clones and misses some; the assay was immunoSEQ multiplex PCR. There are about 80,000 clones in the sample; around 97% occur only once, and around 0.18% lies in the top ten. Sequenced material: T cells isolated from PBMCs. These receptors originate from a human donor in good health.

This sequence joins TRBV7-9 and TRBJ2-7, with 9 nucleotides matching TRBD2. Germline trimming cut 6 bases from V and 6 bases from J; bases unmatched to any gene: 15. Germline V gene lookup returns CDR1 SEHNR and CDR2 FQNEAQ (reference sequence). This CDR3 region has 16 residues. The CDR3 sequence: CASRPTSGTSYREQYF. Written as DNA, the CDR3 is TGTGCCAGCAGGCCAACCTCCGGGACTAGCTACCGCGAGCAGTACTTC.

This CDR3 reads CASRFAGTGEGKLFF. The CDR3 DNA reads as TGTGCCAGCAGATTCGCCGGGACAGGGGAAGGAAAACTGTTTTTT. The chain recombines TRBV6-5 with TRBJ1-4, with 10 bases matching TRBD1. Germline CDR1 is MNHEY and CDR2 is SVGAGI. J gave up 10 bases and V 6 bases, and 11 bases lay outside the gene matches. This CDR3 contains 15 residues.

This chain uses TRBV11-2 with TRBJ2-3, with 11 positions matching TRBD2. The trim removed 3 bases at V and 2 bases at J, leaving 13 bases unmatched. Germline CDR1 and CDR2: SGHAT and FQNNGV. The CDR3 is made up of 19 amino acids. As DNA, the CDR3 is TGTGCCAGCAGCTTTGACCTCGGGACTAGCGGACTTAACACAGATACGCAGTATTTT. Residues: CASSFDLGTSGLNTDTQYF.

This sequence joins TRBV5-5 and TRBJ1-1; 10 bases align to TRBD1. Germline V CDR1 and CDR2: SGHKS, YYEKEE (reference sequence). The CDR3 loop spans 15 amino acids. Trimming took 4 bases from V and 7 from J; bases not matched to a gene: 10. The CDR3 here is CASSLWTGGGGEAFF. CDR3 DNA: TGTGCCAGCAGCCTGTGGACAGGGGGTGGTGGTGAAGCTTTCTTT.

The rearrangement uses TRBV6-6 and TRBJ2-5, with 9 bases that match TRBD2. CDR3 length: 15 amino acids. V lost 5 bases to trimming and J lost 3 bases; unmatched junction nucleotides: 7. Looked up from germline, CDR1 is MNHNY and CDR2 is SVGAGI (reference sequence). The CDR3 bases are TGTGCCAGCAGTCCCGAAATAGCGGGAGAAGAGACCCAGTACTTC. Its translation is CASSPEIAGEETQYF.

In this sample, this clone turned up once. The rearrangement uses TRBV6-4 and TRBJ2-2; no firm D call. The CDR3 runs to 13 residues. Germline V gene lookup returns CDR1 MRHNA and CDR2 SNTAGT. Trimming shortened V by 2 bases and J by 3 bases, and 4 bases separated the two germline ends. This chain's CDR3 is CASSDRDTGELFF. The CDR3 bases are TGTGCCAGCAGTGACAGAGACACCGGGGAGCTGTTTTTT.

The CDR3 coding sequence is TGTGCCTGGAGTCATAGCGGGGGGGCTGGAGAGACCCAGTACTTC. Translated: CAWSHSGGAGETQYF. The V call is TRBV30, the J call TRBJ2-5; 11 bases are shared with TRBD2. The CDR3 is 15 amino acids. The V gene's germline CDR1 is GTSNPN and CDR2 SVGIG (reference sequence). With 2 bases clipped from V and 4 bases from J, the junction kept 6 bases outside the gene matches.

The V and J genes are TRBV6-6 and TRBJ1-5; D remains unclear. Germline loops: CDR1 MNHNY, CDR2 SVGAGI (reference sequence). The CDR3 runs 15 residues. V was cut by 4 bases and J by 2 bases, with 12 bases left in between. CDR3 bases: TGTGCCAGCAGTTTCGACACCAAGGGCAATCAGCCCCAGCATTTT. As protein: CASSFDTKGNQPQHF.

In its sample, this clone was seen a few times. This chain connects TRBV2 to TRBJ2-7, with 8 bases aligning to TRBD2. Trimming at V came to 4 bases and at J to 7 bases, leaving 3 bases not matched to a gene. The CDR3 is made up of 12 amino acids. Germline values: CDR1 SNHLY, CDR2 FYNNEI. For the CDR3, the DNA is TGTGCCAGCAGTGGACTAGCGAGGGAGCAGTACTTC. Translating it yields CASSGLAREQYF.

CDR3 nucleotide sequence: TGTGCCATCAGTGGACTAGCGGGAGCCCAAGATACGCAGTATTTT. Its protein product is CAISGLAGAQDTQYF. The V call is TRBV10-3, the J call TRBJ2-3; 12 bases map to TRBD2. CDR3 length: 15 residues. Germline assignment: CDR1 ENHRY and CDR2 SYGVKD. The junction had 4 bases not matched to a gene; V was cut back by 4 bases and J by 5 bases.

The gene calls are TRBV28 and TRBJ1-5; D might be TRBD1 (6 bases). Looked up from germline, CDR1 is MDHEN and CDR2 is SYDVKM. The ends were cut back, 3 bases at V and 7 bases at J, with 13 bases in the middle. There are 14 residues in the CDR3. CDR3 nucleotides: TGTGCCAGCAGTTTCGGTCAGGGGATCCAGCCCCAGCATTTT. It specifies CASSFGQGIQPQHF.

The chain has TRBV5-1 and TRBJ2-5; the D gene is possibly TRBD2 (6 bases). The length of the CDR3 is 14 residues. Trimming stripped 4 bases from V and 2 bases from J, with 12 bases between. CDR1 and CDR2 (germline): SGHRS, YFSETQ. Written as DNA, the CDR3 is TGCGCCAGCAGCACCGGACTAACTCAAGAGACCCAGTACTTC. Encoded protein: CASSTGLTQETQYF.

The genes are TRBV7-2 and TRBJ1-1, with unresolved D. Germline loops: CDR1 SGHTA, CDR2 FQGNSA. The CDR3 covers 15 residues. Trimming left V 2 bases short and J 1 base short, with 11 bases between. The CDR3: CASSLISYGNTEAFF. CDR3 DNA: TGTGCCAGCAGCTTAATTTCTTACGGGAACACTGAAGCTTTCTTT.

This rearrangement joins TRBV5-1 to TRBJ1-1, with D possibly matching TRBD1 (5 bases). Trimming stripped 0 bases from V and 3 bases from J, with 12 bases between. Looked up from germline, CDR1 is SGHRS and CDR2 is YFSETQ. The CDR3 totals 15 residues. The CDR3: CASSLGGGSDTEAFF. The CDR3 bases are TGCGCCAGCAGCTTGGGGGGGGGATCGGACACTGAAGCTTTCTTT.

The chain links TRBV5-6 to TRBJ1-1; D remains unclear. The V end was cut by 6 bases, the J end by 0 bases, with 12 bases between. The CDR3 is made up of 14 amino acids. In germline, CDR1 is SGHDT, CDR2 YYEEEE. The CDR3 protein is CASTGTRMNTEAFF. The CDR3 nucleotides read TGTGCCAGCACTGGCACCCGTATGAACACTGAAGCTTTCTTT.

CDR3 sequence: CAWSAGASGNTIYF. In DNA form, the CDR3 reads TGTGCCTGGAGTGCCGGTGCCTCTGGAAACACCATATATTTT. This chain links TRBV30 with TRBJ1-3; D is ambiguous. Germline V gives CDR1 GTSNPN, CDR2 SVGIG (reference sequence). Trimming removed 1 base at V and 0 bases at J, with 7 bases between. The CDR3 sequence is 14 residues long.

The CDR3 here is CASSPGQGADYEQYF. The CDR3 DNA is TGTGCCAGCAGTCCGGGACAGGGGGCCGACTACGAGCAGTACTTC. J is TRBJ2-7 and V is TRBV6-6; 12 nucleotides align to TRBD1. The ends lost 5 bases at V and 3 bases at J; junction bases unmatched: 5. CDR1 and CDR2 from the germline V gene are MNHNY and SVGAGI (reference sequence). This CDR3 spans 15 amino acids.

V is TRBV10-1 and J is TRBJ2-7; the D gene is possibly TRBD2 (7 bases). Germline lookup yields CDR1 WNHNN and CDR2 SYGVQD (reference sequence). V lost 9 bases to trimming and J lost 6 bases, with 42 bases between them. The CDR3 is 21 amino acids. CDR3 sequence: CASVMFLYRERSREWWSEQYF. CDR3 nucleotides: TGCGCCAGTGTCATGTTCCTATACAGGGAACGTTCGCGGGAGTGGTGGAGCGAGCAGTACTTC.

The chain couples TRBV5-5 to TRBJ2-7, with 7 bases that match TRBD2. The CDR3 sequence is 14 residues long. After removal of 2 bases from V and 5 bases from J, the junction contained 7 bases not matched to a gene. Germline V CDR1 and CDR2: SGHKS, YYEKEE (reference sequence). The CDR3 spells CASSFGGGGNEQYF. The CDR3 DNA is TGTGCCAGCAGCTTTGGTGGGGGGGGAAACGAGCAGTACTTC.

The chain joins TRBV19 to TRBJ2-1, with 9 bases that match TRBD1. Germline V gene sequence: CDR1 LNHDA, CDR2 SQIVND (reference sequence). This CDR3 comprises 16 residues. Trimming took 7 bases from V and 4 from J; bases not matched to a gene: 11. The chain's CDR3 is CASTSPGTGPYNEQFF. In nucleotides, the CDR3 is TGTGCCAGTACCTCTCCCGGGACAGGGCCTTACAATGAGCAGTTCTTC.

This chain links TRBV7-9 with TRBJ2-5; 8 positions agree with TRBD2. This CDR3 contains 14 residues. V gave up 5 bases and J gave up 5 bases; unmatched junction bases: 7. Germline values: CDR1 SEHNR, CDR2 FQNEAQ (reference sequence). This CDR3 reads CASSPREGRETQYF. The CDR3 DNA reads TGTGCCAGCAGCCCACGGGAGGGGCGGGAGACCCAGTACTTC. Based on the CDR3 plus reference TRBV7-9 and TRBJ2-5, the full variable domain is DTGVSQNPRHKITKRGQNVTFRCDPISEHNRLYWYRQTLGQGPEFLTYFQNEAQLEKSRLLSDRFSAERPKGSFSTLEIQRTEQGDSAMYLCASSPREGRETQYFGPGTRLLVL.